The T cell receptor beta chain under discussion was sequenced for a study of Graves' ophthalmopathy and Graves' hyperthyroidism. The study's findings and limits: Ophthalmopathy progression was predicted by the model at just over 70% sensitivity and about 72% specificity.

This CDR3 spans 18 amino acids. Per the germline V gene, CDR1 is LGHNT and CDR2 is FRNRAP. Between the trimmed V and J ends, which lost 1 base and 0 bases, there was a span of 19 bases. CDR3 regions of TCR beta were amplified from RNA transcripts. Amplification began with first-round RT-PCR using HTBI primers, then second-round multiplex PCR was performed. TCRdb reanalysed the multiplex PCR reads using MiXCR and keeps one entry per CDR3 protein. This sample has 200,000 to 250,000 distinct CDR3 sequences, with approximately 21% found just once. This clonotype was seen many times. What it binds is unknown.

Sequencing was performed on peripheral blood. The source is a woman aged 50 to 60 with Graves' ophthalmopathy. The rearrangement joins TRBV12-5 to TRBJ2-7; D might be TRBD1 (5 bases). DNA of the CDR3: TGTGCTAGTGGTTTGGCAAGACAAACAGGTTTTAGCTCCTACGAGCAGTACTTC. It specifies CASGLARQTGFSSYEQYF.